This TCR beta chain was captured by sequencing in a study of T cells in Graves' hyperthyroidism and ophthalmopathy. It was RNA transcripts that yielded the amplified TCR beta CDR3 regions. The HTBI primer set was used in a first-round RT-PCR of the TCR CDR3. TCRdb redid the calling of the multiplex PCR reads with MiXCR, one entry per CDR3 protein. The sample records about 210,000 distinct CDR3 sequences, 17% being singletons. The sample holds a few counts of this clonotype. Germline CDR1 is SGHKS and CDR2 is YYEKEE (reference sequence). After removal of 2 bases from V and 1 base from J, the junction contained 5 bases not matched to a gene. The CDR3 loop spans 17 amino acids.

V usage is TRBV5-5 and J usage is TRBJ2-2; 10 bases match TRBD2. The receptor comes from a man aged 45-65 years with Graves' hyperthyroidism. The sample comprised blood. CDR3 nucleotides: TGTGCCAGCAGCTTCTCCGGGACTAGCGTGAACACCGGGGAGCTGTTTTTT. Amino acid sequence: CASSFSGTSVNTGELFF.